This T cell receptor beta chain was found in a study of blood T cell repertoires in COVID-19. The germline V gene encodes CDR1 SGHRS and CDR2 YFSETQ. The CDR3 runs to 15 residues. V dropped 5 bases and J dropped 0 bases, with 12 bases sitting between them. This clone has a handful of counts. Sequencing was performed with immunoSEQ multiplex PCR; in TCRdb, only in-frame clones are kept and a portion is missing. The sample lists more than 200,000 clones, 80% to 90% occurring once. The chain recombines TRBV5-1 with TRBJ1-3; no definite D call. Specimen: peripheral blood. The TCR comes from a middle-aged man with active or convalescent COVID-19. The CDR3 is CASSQAGNSGNTIYF. CDR3 DNA: TGCGCCAGCAGTCAGGCGGGTAACTCTGGAAACACCATATATTTT.